This entry is about one TCR beta chain. These data come from a study of control samples from healthy donors and cancer patients. The ends were cut back, 1 base at V and 1 base at J, with 4 bases in the middle. Germline V CDR1 and CDR2: MGHDK, SYGVNS. This CDR3 is 13 amino acids long. The method was immunoSEQ multiplex PCR; TCRdb's version includes in-frame clones alone and lacks a portion of them. The sample consists of some 110,000 clones, over 90% of them appearing once. Material: blood. This receptor was taken from a man aged 25-40 years in good health. This sequence joins TRBV25-1 and TRBJ1-1; the D is unclear. The CDR3 DNA follows: TGTGCCAGCAGTGAATTAGGGAACACTGAAGCTTTCTTT. Translating gives CASSELGNTEAFF.